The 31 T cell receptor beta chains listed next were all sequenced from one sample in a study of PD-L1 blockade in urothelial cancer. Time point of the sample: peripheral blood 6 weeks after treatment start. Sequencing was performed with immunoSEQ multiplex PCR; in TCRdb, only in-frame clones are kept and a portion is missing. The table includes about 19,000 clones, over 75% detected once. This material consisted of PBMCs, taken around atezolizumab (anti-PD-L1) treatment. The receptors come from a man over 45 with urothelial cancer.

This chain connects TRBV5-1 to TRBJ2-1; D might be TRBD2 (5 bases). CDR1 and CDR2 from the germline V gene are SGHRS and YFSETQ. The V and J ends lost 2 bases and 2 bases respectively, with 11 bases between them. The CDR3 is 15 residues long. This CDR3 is CASSLAVPAYNEQFF. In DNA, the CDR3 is TGCGCCAGCAGCTTAGCGGTACCCGCCTACAATGAGCAGTTCTTC.

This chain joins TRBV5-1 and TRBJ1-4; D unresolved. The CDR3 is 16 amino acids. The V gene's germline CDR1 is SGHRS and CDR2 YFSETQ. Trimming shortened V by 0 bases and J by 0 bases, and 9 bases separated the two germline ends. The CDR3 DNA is TGCGCCAGCAGCTTGGTCCCCCACACAACTAATGAAAAACTGTTTTTT. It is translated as CASSLVPHTTNEKLFF.

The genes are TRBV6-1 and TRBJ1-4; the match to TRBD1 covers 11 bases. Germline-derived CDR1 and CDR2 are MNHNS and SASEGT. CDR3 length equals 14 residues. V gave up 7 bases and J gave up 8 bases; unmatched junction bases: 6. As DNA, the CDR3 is TGTGCCAGCATCGGGGACAGGGGGAACGAAAAACTGTTTTTT. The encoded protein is CASIGDRGNEKLFF.

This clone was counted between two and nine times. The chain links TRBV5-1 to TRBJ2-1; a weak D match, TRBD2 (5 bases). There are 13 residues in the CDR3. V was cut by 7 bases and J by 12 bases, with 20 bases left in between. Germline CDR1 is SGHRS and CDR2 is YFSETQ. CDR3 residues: CASEGLSQPGQFF. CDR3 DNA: TGCGCCAGCGAGGGTCTTTCTCAACCGGGGCAGTTCTTC. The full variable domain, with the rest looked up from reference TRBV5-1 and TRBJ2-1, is KAGVTQTPRYLIKTRGQQVTLSCSPISGHRSVSWYQQTPGQGLQFLFEYFSETQRNKGNFPGRFSGRQFSNSRSEMNVSTLELGDSALYLCASEGLSQPGQFFGPGTRLTVL.

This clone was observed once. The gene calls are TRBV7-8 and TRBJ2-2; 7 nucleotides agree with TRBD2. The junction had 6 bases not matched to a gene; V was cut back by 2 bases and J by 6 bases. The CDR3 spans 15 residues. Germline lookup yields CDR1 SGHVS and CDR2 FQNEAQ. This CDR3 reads CASSLWDYFSGELFF. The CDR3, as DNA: TGTGCCAGCAGCTTATGGGACTATTTTTCCGGGGAGCTGTTTTTT. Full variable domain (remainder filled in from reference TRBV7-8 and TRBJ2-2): GAGVSQSPRYKVAKRGQDVALRCDPISGHVSLFWYQQALGQGPEFLTYFQNEAQLDKSGLPSDRFFAERPEGSVSTLKIQRTQQEDSAVYLCASSLWDYFSGELFFGEGSRLTVL.

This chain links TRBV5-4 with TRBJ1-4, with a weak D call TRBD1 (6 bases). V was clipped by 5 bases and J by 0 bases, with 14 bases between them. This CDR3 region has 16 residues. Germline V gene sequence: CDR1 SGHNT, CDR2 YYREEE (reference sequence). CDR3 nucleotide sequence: TGTGCCAGCAGAAGGGGGGGGCTTGCAACTAATGAAAAACTGTTTTTT. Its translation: CASRRGGLATNEKLFF.

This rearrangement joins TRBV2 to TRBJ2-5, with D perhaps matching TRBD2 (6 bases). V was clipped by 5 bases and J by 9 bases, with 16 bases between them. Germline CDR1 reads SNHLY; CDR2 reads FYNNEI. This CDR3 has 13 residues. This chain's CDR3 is CASSRETRKAQYF. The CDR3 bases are TGTGCCAGCAGTCGGGAGACGCGGAAGGCCCAGTACTTC.

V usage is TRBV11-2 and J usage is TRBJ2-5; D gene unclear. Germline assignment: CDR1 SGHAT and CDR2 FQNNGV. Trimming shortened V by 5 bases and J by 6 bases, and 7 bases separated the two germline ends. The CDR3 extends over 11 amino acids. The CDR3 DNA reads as TGTGCCAGCAGCCCTAAACAGACCCAGTACTTC. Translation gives CASSPKQTQYF.

Here the CDR3 DNA reads TGCGCCAGCAGTGAGGGGCCTCGGGGATCCCAGCATTTT. As protein: CASSEGPRGSQHF. The chain combines TRBV10-1 with TRBJ1-5; unclear D gene. Germline-derived CDR1 and CDR2 are WNHNN and SYGVQD (reference sequence). V was cut by 2 bases and J by 11 bases, with 13 bases left in between. The CDR3 runs to 13 residues.

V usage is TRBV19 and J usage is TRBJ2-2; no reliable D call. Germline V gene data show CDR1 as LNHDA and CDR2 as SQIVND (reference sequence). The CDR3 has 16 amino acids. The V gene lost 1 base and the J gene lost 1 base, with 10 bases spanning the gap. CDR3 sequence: CASSIASARNTGELFF. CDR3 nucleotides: TGTGCCAGTAGTATAGCCAGCGCCAGGAACACCGGGGAGCTGTTTTTT.

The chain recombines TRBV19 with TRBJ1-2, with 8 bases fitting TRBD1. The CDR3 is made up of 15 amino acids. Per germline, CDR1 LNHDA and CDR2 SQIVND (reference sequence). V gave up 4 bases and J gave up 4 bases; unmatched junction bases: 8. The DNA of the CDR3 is TGTGCCAGTAGTACGGGCAGGGGGCTGGGCTATGGCTACACCTTC. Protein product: CASSTGRGLGYGYTF.

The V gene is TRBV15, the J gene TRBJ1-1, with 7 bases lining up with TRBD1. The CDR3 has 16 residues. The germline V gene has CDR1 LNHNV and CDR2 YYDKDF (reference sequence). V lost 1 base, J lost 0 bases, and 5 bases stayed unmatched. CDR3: CATSRGTRGLNTEAFF. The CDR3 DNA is TGTGCCACCAGCAGAGGGACCAGGGGGTTGAACACTGAAGCTTTCTTT. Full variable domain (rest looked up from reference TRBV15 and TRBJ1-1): DAMVIQNPRYQVTQFGKPVTLSCSQTLNHNVMYWYQQKSSQAPKLLFHYYDKDFNNEADTPDNFQSRRPNTSFCFLDIRSPGLGDTAMYLCATSRGTRGLNTEAFFGQGTRLTVV.

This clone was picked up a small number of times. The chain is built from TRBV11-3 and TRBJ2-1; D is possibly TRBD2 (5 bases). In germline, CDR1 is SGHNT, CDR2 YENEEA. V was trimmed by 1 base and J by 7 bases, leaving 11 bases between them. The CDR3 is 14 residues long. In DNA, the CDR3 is TGTGCCAGCAGCTTAGGGCTAGCCGGTAATGAGCAGTTCTTC. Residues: CASSLGLAGNEQFF. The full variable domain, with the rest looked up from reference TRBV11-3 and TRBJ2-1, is EAGVVQSPRYKIIEKKQPVAFWCNPISGHNTLYWYLQNLGQGPELLIRYENEEAVDDSQLPKDRFSAERLKGVDSTLKIQPAELGDSAVYLCASSLGLAGNEQFFGPGTRLTVL.

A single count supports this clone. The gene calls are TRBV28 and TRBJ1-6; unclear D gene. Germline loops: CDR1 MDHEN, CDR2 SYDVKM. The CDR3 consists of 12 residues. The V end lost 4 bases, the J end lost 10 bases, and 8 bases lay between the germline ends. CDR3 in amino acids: CASSSLGSPLHF. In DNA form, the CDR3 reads TGTGCCAGCAGTTCTCTCGGGTCACCCCTCCACTTT.

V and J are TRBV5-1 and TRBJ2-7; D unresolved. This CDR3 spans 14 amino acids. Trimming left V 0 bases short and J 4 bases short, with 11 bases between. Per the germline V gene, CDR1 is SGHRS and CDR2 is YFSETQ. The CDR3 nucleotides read TGCGCCAGCAGCTTGGGTAGCTCCCTGTACGAGCAGTACTTC. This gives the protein CASSLGSSLYEQYF.

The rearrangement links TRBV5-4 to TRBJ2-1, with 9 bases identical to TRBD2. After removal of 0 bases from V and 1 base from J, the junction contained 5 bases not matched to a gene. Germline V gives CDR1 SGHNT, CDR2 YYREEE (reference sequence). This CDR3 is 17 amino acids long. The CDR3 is CASSLGGGAVSYNEQFF. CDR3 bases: TGTGCCAGCAGCTTGGGCGGGGGGGCCGTTTCCTACAATGAGCAGTTCTTC.

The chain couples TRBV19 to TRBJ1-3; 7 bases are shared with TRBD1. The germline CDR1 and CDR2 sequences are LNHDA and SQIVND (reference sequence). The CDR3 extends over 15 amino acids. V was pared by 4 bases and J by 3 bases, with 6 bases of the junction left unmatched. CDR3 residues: CASSNRGGGGNTIYF. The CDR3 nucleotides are TGTGCCAGTAGTAATCGAGGGGGCGGTGGAAACACCATATATTTT.

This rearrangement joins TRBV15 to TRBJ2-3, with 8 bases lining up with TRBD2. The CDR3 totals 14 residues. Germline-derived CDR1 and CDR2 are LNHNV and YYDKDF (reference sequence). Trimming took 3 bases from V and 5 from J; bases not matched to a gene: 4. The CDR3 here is CATSRGRGEDTQYF. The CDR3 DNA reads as TGTGCCACCAGCAGGGGGCGGGGGGAAGATACGCAGTATTTT.

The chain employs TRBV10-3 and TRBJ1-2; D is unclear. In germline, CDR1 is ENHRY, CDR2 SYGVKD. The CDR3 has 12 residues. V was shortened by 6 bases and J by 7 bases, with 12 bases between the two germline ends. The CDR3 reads CAISERDSGYTF. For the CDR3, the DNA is TGTGCCATCAGCGAACGGGATTCTGGCTACACCTTC.

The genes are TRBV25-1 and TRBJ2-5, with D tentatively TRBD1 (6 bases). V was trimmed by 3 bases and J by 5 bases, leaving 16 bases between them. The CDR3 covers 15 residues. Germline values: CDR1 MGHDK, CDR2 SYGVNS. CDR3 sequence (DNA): TGTGCCAGCAGTGACCCTTTACAGGGAAGGGAGACCCAGTACTTC. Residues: CASSDPLQGRETQYF.

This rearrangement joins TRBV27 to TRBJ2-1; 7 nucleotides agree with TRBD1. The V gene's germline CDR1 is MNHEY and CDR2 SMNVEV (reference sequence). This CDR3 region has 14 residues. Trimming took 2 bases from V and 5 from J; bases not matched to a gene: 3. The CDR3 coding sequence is TGTGCCAGCAGTTTAACGGGACAGCACAATGAGCAGTTCTTC. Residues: CASSLTGQHNEQFF.

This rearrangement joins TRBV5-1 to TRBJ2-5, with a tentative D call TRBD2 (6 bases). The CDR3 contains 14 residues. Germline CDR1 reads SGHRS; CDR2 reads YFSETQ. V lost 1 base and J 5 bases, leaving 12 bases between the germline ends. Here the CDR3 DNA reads TGCGCCAGCAGCTTGACTAGCACGGGTGAGACCCAGTACTTC. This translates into CASSLTSTGETQYF.

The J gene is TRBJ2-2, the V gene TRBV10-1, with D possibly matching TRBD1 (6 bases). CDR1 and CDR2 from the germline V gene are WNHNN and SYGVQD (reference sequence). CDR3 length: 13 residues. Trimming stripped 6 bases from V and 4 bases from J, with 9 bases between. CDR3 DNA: TGCGCCAGCAGAGAAGGGGGCACCGGGGAGCTGTTTTTT. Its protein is CASREGGTGELFF.

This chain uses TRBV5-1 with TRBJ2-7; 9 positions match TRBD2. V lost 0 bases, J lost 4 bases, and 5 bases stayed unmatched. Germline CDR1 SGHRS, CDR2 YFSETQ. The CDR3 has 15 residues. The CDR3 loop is CASSLAPSGTYEQYF. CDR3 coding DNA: TGCGCCAGCAGCTTGGCGCCTAGCGGGACTTACGAGCAGTACTTC. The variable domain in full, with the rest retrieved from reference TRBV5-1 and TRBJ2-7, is KAGVTQTPRYLIKTRGQQVTLSCSPISGHRSVSWYQQTPGQGLQFLFEYFSETQRNKGNFPGRFSGRQFSNSRSEMNVSTLELGDSALYLCASSLAPSGTYEQYFGPGTRLTVT.

The CDR3 reads CASSLQTGSSQPQHF. In DNA form, the CDR3 reads TGTGCCAGCTCGCTCCAAACAGGGAGTAGCCAGCCCCAGCATTTT. This sequence joins TRBV18 and TRBJ1-5; the D gene is possibly TRBD1 (6 bases). CDR1 is KGHSH, CDR2 LQKENI, per germline. The CDR3 sequence is 15 residues long. The V end lost 6 bases, the J end lost 7 bases, and 19 bases lay between the germline ends.

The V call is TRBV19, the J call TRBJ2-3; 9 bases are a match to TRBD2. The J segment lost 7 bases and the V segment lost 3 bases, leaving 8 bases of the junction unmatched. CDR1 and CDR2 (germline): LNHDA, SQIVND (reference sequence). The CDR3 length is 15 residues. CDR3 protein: CASSIVASGANTQYF. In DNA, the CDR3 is TGTGCCAGTAGTATTGTGGCTAGCGGGGCGAATACGCAGTATTTT.

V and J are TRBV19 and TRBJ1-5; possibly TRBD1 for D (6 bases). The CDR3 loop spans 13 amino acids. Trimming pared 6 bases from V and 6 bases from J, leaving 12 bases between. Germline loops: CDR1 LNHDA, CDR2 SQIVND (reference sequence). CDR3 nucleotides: TGTGCCAGTAGCCAACAACAGGGTCAGCCCCAGCATTTT. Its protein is CASSQQQGQPQHF.

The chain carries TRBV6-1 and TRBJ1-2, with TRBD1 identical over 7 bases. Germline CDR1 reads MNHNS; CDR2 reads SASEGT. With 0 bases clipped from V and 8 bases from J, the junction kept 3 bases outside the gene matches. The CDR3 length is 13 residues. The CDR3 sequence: CASSEAAGGGYTF. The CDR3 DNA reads TGTGCCAGCAGTGAAGCGGCAGGGGGAGGCTACACCTTC.

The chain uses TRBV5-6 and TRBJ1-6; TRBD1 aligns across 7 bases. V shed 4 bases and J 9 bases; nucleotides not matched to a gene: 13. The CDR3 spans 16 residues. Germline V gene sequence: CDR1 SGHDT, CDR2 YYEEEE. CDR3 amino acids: CASSRAGTVSFSPLHF. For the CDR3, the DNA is TGTGCCAGCAGCCGGGCCGGGACAGTTTCTTTTTCACCCCTCCACTTT.

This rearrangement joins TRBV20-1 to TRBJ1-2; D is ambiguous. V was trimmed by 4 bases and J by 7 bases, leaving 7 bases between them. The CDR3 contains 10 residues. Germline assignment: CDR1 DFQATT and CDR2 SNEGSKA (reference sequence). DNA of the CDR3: TGCAGTGCTAATATTCTTGGCTACACCTTC. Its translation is CSANILGYTF.

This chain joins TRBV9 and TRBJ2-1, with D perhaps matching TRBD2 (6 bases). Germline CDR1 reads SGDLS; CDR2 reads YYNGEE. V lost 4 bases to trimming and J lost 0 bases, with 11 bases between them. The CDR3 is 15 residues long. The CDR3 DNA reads TGTGCCAGCAGCACTCGGGGGAGCTCCTACAATGAGCAGTTCTTC. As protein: CASSTRGSSYNEQFF.